This T cell receptor (beta chain) was sequenced for a study of post-analysis software for immune sequencing data. Findings of the study overall: Controls had lower frequencies than patients of about five TRBV segments, which included TRBV5-6, TRBV5-1 and TRBV20-1. F measure clustering grouped samples strongly by preparation batch.

This clonotype was observed a handful of times. Its antigen is not identified. Unique-molecular-identifier-tagged TCR beta cDNA libraries were used. TCRdb reanalysed the PCR reads using MiXCR and keeps one entry per CDR3 protein. Counted here are roughly 540,000 distinct CDR3 sequences, roughly 34% occurring once; the ten biggest clones make up approximately 6%. Germline V lookup: CDR1 ENHRY, CDR2 SYGVKD. The CDR3 loop spans 16 amino acids. Trimming cost V 5 bases and J 3 bases, with 18 bases left between them. V gene TRBV10-3 combines with J gene TRBJ2-3; D possibly corresponds to TRBD2 (7 bases). This sequence originates from a girl under 18 with multiple sclerosis. The specimen was blood. For the CDR3, the DNA is TGTGCCATCAGTCCCTCAAGGGGGGGGTCGACAGATACGCAGTATTTT. Translated: CAISPSRGGSTDTQYF.